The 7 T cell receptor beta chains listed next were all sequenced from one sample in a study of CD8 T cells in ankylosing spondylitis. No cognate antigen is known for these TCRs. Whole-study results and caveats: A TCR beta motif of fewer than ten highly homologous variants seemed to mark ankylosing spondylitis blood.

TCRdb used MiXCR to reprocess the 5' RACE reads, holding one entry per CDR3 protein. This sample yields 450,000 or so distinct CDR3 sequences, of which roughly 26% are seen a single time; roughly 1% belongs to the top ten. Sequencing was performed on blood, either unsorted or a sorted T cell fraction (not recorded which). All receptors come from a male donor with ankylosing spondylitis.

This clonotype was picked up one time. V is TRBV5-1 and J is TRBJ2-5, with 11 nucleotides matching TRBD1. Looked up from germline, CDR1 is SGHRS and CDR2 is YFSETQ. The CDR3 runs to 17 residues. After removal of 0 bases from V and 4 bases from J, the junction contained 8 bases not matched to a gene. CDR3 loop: CASSLVPGTGGSETQYF. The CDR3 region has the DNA TGCGCCAGCAGCTTGGTACCCGGGACAGGGGGTTCAGAGACCCAGTACTTC.

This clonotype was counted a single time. The CDR3 region is CSARSHSGANVLTF. The CDR3 DNA reads TGCAGTGCTCGCAGTCACTCTGGGGCCAACGTCCTGACTTTC. The chain has TRBV20-1 and TRBJ2-6, with no clear D. This CDR3 contains 14 residues. Trimming took off 5 bases at V and 0 bases at J, with 8 bases between the two ends. From germline, CDR1 is DFQATT and CDR2 SNEGSKA (reference sequence).

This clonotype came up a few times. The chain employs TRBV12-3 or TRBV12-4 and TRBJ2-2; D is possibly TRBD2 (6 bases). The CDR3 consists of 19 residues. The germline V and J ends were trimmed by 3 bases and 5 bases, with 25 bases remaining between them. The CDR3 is CASSFENPGTWLRTGELFF. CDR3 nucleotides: TGTGCCAGCAGTTTTGAGAATCCCGGGACTTGGCTCCGAACCGGGGAGCTGTTTTTT.

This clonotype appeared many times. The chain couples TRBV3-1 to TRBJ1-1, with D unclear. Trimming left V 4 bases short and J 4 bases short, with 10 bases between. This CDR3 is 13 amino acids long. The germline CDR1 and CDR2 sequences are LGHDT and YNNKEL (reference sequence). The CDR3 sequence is CASSPRRGTEAFF. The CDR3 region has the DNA TGTGCCAGCAGCCCCCGACGGGGCACTGAAGCTTTCTTT. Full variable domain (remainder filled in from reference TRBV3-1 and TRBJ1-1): DTAVSQTPKYLVTQMGNDKSIKCEQNLGHDTMYWYKQDSKKFLKIMFSYNNKELIINETVPNRFSPKSPDKAHLNLHINSLELGDSAVYFCASSPRRGTEAFFGQGTRLTVV.

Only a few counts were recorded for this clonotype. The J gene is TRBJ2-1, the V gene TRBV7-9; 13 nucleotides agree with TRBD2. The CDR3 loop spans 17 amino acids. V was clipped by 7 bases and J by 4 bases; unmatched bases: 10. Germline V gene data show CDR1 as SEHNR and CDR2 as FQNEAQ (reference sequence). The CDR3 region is CASTRGLAGEIYNEQFF. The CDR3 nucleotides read TGTGCCAGCACCAGAGGACTAGCGGGAGAGATTTACAATGAGCAGTTCTTC.

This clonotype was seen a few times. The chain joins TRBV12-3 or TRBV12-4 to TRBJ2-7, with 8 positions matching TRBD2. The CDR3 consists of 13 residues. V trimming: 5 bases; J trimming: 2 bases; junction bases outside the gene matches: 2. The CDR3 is CASSRGRTYEQYV. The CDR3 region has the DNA TGTGCCAGCAGTCGCGGGAGGACCTACGAGCAGTACGTC.

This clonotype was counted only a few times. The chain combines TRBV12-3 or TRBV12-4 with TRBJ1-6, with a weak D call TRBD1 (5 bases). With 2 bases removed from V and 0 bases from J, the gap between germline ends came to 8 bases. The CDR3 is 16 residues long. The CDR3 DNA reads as TGTGCCAGCAGTTTAAGGAGGGGCTCCTATAATTCACCCCTCCACTTT. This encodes CASSLRRGSYNSPLHF.